This T cell receptor beta chain was found in a study of type 1 regulatory T cells (dated by TCRdb to the early 2020s). In the study overall: An in vitro protocol by which a Tr1-enriched, alloantigen-specific CD4 T cell product named T-allo10 was generated was characterized in the study. T-allo10 was being tested clinically in patients with hematological malignancies who were undergoing allogeneic hematopoietic stem cell transplantation.

Sequencing took place on an Illumina MiSeq. TCRdb ran its own pipeline on the public reads, namely fastp trimming at Q25 and MiXCR clone calling, and kept in-frame beta chains. Duplicate CDR3 protein sequences are folded into a single record with the most common DNA and genes. In this sample the table shows around 3,000 distinct CDR3 sequences, 6.5% to 9% of which occur a single time. 5.5% to 7.5% of the sample is taken by the ten largest. Taken from cysteine to phenylalanine, the CDR3 has 14 residues. The sequence is cut down to CDR3 DNA, 42 bases in frame from base 1. Reading the germline V gene gives CDR1 MNHNS and CDR2 SASEGT. V lost 5 bases and J lost 0 bases; the stretch between them is 7 bases long. In its sample, this clonotype comes out as medium-sized (0.01 to 0.1%). Its target antigen remains unknown. Base-call qualities are not available, and no considerably larger clone is one nucleotide away.

Specimen: cultured T cells, either the whole culture or a sorted T cell fraction (not recorded which). Recombination connected TRBV6-1 to TRBJ1-4; no D segment can be confidently identified. The sequence was collected from a human donor in good health. The CDR3 region reads CASSFPATNEKLFF. The nucleotides are TGTGCCAGCAGTTTCCCGGCAACTAATGAAAAACTGTTTTTT.